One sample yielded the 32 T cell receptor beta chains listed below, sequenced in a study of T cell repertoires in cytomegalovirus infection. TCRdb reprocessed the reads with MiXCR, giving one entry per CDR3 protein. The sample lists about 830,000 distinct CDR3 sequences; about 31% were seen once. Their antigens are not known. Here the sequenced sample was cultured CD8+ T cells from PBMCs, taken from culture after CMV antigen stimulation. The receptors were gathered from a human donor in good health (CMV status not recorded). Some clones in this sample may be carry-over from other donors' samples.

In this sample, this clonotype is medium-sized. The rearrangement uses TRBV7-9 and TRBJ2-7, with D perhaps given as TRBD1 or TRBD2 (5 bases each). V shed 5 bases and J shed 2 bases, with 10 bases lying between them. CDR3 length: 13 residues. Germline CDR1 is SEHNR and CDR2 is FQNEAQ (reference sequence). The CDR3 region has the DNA TGTGCCAGCAGCCAAGTGGGGGCCTACGAGCAGTACGTC. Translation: CASSQVGAYEQYV.

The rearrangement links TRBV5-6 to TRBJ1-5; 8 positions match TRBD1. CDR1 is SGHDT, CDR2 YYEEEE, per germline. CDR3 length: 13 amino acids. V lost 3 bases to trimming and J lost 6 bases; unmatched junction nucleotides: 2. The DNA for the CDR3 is TGTGCCAGCAGCTCCGGGACAGGTCAGCCCCAGCATTTT. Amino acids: CASSSGTGQPQHF.

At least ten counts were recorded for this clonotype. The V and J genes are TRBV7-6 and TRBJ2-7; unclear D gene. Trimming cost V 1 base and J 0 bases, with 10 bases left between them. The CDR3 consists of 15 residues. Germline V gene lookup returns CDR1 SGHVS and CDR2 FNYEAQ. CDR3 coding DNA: TGTGCCAGCAGCTTAGGTGCCTATGACTCCTACGAGCAGTACGTC. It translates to CASSLGAYDSYEQYV.

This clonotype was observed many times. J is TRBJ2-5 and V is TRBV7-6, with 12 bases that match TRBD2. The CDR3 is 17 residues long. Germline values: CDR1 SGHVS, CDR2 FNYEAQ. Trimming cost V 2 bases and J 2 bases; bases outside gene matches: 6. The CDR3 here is CASSLRLAGARQETQYF. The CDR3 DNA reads TGTGCCAGCAGCTTACGACTAGCGGGGGCTAGACAAGAGACCCAGTACTTC.

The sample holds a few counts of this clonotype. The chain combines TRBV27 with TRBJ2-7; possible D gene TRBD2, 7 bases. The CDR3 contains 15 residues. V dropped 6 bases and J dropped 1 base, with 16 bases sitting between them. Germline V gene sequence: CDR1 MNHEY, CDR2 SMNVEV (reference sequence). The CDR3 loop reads CASRGGGYMSYEQYF. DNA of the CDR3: TGTGCCAGCAGAGGGGGGGGTTATATGTCCTACGAGCAGTACTTC.

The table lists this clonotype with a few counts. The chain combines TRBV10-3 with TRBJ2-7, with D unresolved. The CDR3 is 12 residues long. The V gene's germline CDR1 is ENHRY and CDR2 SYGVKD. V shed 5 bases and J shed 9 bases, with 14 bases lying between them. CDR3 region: CAISPELGWQYV. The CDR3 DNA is TGTGCCATCAGTCCGGAGCTAGGTTGGCAGTACGTC.

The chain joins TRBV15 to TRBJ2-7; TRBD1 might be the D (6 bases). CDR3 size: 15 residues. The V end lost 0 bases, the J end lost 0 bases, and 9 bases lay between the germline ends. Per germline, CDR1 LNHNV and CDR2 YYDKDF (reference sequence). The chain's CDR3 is CATSRERTASYEQYF. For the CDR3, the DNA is TGTGCCACCAGCAGAGAACGGACAGCCTCCTACGAGCAGTACTTC.

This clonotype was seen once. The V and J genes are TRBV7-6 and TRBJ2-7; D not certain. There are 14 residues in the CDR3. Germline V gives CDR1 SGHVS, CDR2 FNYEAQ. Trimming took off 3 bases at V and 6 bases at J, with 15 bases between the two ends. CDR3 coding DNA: TGTGCCAGCAGCTTGGACCGTGGGTACGGCGAGCAGTACTTC. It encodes CASSLDRGYGEQYF.

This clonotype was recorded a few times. The CDR3 sequence: CASSLSSGGAFTDTQYF. Written as DNA, the CDR3 is TGCGCCAGCAGCTTGAGTAGCGGGGGGGCCTTTACAGATACGCAGTATTTT. The rearrangement joins TRBV5-1 to TRBJ2-3; TRBD2 matches at 11 bases. This CDR3 comprises 17 residues. After removal of 1 base from V and 3 bases from J, the junction contained 7 bases not matched to a gene. Germline V gene data show CDR1 as SGHRS and CDR2 as YFSETQ. Full variable domain (rest looked up from reference TRBV5-1 and TRBJ2-3): KAGVTQTPRYLIKTRGQQVTLSCSPISGHRSVSWYQQTPGQGLQFLFEYFSETQRNKGNFPGRFSGRQFSNSRSEMNVSTLELGDSALYLCASSLSSGGAFTDTQYFGPGTRLTVL.

In DNA, the CDR3 is TGTGCCAGCAGTTACTCCTCGACAGGGGAGTACCAAGAGACCCAGTACTTC. The encoded protein is CASSYSSTGEYQETQYF. This chain connects TRBV6-5 to TRBJ2-5, with 8 positions matching TRBD1. V lost 0 bases to trimming and J lost 0 bases; unmatched junction nucleotides: 6. Per the germline V gene, CDR1 is MNHEY and CDR2 is SVGAGI. The length of the CDR3 is 17 residues.

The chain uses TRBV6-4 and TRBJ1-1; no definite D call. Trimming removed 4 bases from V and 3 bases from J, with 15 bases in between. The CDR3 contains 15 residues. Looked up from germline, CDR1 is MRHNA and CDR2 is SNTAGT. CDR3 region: CASSVGPETDTEAFF. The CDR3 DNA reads TGTGCCAGCAGTGTGGGTCCCGAGACCGACACTGAAGCTTTCTTT.

DNA of the CDR3: TGTGCCAGCAGCTTAGACCGGGGGGGCCTCCATACGCAGTATTTT. Its translation is CASSLDRGGLHTQYF. The chain is built from TRBV11-2 and TRBJ2-3, with 8 bases matching TRBD2. The length of the CDR3 is 15 residues. The J segment lost 7 bases and the V segment lost 0 bases, leaving 6 bases of the junction unmatched. The germline V gene has CDR1 SGHAT and CDR2 FQNNGV.

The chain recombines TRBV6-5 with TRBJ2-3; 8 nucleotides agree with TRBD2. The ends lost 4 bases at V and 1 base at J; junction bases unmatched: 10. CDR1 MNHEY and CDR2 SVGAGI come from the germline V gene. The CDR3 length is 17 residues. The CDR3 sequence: CASSSYSGVGGTDTQYF. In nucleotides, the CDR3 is TGTGCCAGCAGTTCTTATAGCGGGGTGGGAGGCACAGATACGCAGTATTTT.

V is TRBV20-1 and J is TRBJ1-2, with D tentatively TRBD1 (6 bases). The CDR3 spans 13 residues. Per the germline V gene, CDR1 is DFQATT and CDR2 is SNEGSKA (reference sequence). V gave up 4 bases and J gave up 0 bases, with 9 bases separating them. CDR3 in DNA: TGCAGTGCTATAGGGGGGACTAACTATGGCTACACCTTC. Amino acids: CSAIGGTNYGYTF.

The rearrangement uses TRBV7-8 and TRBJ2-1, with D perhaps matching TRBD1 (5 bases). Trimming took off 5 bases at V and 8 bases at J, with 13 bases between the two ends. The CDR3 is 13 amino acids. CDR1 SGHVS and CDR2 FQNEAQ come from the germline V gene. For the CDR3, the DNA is TGTGCCAGCAGCCCACAGGAGCTGGATGAGCAGTTCTTC. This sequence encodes CASSPQELDEQFF.

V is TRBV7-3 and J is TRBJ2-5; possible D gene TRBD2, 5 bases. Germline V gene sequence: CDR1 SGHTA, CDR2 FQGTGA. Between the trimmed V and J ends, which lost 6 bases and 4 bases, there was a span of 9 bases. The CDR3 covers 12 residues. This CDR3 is CASRREGETQYF. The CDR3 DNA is TGTGCCAGCAGGAGAGAGGGAGAGACCCAGTACTTC.

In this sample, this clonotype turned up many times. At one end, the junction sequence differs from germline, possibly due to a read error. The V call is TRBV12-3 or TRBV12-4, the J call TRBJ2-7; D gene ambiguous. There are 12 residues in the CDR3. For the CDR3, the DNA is TGTGCCAGCAGCTTAGGTTTCTACGAGCAGTACTTC. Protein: CASSLGFYEQYF.

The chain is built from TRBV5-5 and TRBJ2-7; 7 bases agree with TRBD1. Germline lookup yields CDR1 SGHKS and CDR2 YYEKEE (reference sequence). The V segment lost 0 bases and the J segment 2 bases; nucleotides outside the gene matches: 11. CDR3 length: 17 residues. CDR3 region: CASSLVDRAGGPYEQYF. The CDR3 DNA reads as TGTGCCAGCAGCTTGGTGGATCGGGCAGGGGGTCCCTACGAGCAGTACTTC. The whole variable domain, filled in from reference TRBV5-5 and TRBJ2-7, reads DAGVTQSPTHLIKTRGQQVTLRCSPISGHKSVSWYQQVLGQGPQFIFQYYEKEERGRGNFPDRFSARQFPNYSSELNVNALLLGDSALYLCASSLVDRAGGPYEQYFGPGTRLTVT.

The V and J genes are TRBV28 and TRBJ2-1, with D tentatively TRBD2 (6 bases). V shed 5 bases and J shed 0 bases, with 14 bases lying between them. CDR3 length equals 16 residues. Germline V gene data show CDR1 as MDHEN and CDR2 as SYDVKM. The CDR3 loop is CASSLREAGSYNEQFF. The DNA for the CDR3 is TGTGCCAGCAGTCTCAGGGAGGCGGGCTCCTACAATGAGCAGTTCTTC.

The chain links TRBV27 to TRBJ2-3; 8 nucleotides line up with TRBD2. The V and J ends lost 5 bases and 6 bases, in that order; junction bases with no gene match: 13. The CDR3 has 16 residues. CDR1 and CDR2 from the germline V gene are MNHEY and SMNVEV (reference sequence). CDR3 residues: CASSLLRGDGVDTQYF. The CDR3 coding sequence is TGTGCCAGCAGTCTATTGCGGGGGGACGGGGTGGATACGCAGTATTTT.

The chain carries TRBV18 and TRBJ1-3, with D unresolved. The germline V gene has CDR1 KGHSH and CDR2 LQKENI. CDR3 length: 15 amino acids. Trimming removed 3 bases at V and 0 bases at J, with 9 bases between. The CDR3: CASSPTPDSGNTIYF. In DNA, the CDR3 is TGTGCCAGCTCACCTACACCGGACTCTGGAAACACCATATATTTT.

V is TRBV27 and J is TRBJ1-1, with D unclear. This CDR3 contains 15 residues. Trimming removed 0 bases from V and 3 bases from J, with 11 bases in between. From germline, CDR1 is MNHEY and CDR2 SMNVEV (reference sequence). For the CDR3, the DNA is TGTGCCAGCAGTTTATCGCGGGGAACGGACACTGAAGCTTTCTTT. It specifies CASSLSRGTDTEAFF.

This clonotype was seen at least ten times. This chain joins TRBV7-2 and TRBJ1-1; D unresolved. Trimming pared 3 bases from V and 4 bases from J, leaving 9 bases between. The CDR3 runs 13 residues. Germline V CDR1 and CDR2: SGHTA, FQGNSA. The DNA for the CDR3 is TGTGCCAGCAGCTTTGGACGCCTCACTGAAGCTTTCTTT. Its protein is CASSFGRLTEAFF.

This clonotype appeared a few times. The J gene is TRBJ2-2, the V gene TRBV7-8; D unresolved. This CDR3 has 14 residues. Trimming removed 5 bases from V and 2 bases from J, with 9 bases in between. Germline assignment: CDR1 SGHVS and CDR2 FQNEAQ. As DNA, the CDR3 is TGTGCCAGCAGCATCAAGACTAACACCGGGGAGCTGTTTTTT. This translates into CASSIKTNTGELFF.

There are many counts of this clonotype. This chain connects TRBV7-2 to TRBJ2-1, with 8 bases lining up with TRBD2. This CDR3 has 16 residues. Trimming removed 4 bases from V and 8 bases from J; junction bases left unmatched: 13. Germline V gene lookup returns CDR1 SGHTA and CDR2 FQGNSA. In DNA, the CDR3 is TGTGCCAGCAGCTACCTTCGGGGGGGCCGGTTCTATGAGCAGTTCTTC. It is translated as CASSYLRGGRFYEQFF.

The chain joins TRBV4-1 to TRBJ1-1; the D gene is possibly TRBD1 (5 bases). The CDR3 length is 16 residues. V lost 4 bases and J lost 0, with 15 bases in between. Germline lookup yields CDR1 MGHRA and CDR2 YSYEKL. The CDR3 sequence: CASSLPSVRVNTEAFF. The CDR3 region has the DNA TGCGCCAGCAGCCTCCCAAGCGTCAGGGTGAACACTGAAGCTTTCTTT.

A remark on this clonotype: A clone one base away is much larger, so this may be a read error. CDR3 in amino acids: CANSLLGGAGNTIYF. The CDR3 DNA follows: TGTGCCAACAGCTTGCTGGGGGGTGCTGGAAACACCATATATTTT. V usage is TRBV7-2 and J usage is TRBJ1-3; the D gene is possibly TRBD1 (5 bases). Germline assignment: CDR1 SGHTA and CDR2 FQGNSA. This CDR3 spans 15 amino acids.

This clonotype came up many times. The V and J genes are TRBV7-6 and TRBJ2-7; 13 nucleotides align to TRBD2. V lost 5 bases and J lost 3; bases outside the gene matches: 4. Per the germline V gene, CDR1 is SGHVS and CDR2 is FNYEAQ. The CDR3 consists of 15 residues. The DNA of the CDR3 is TGTGCCAGCAGCATTGGACTAGCGGGGGTCTACGAGCAGTACTTC. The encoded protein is CASSIGLAGVYEQYF.

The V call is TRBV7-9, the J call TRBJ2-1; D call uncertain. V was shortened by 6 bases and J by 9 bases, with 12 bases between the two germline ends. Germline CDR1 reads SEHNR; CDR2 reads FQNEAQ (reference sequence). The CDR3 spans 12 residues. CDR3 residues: CASSKPRTEQFF. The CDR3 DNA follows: TGTGCCAGCAGTAAGCCGCGGACTGAGCAGTTCTTC.

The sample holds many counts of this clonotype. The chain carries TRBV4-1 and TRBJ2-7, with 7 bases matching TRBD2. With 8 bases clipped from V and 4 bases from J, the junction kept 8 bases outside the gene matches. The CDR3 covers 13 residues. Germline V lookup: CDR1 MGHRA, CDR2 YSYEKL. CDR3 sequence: CASSGSGAYEQYF. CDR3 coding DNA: TGCGCCAGCTCGGGGAGCGGGGCATACGAGCAGTACTTC.

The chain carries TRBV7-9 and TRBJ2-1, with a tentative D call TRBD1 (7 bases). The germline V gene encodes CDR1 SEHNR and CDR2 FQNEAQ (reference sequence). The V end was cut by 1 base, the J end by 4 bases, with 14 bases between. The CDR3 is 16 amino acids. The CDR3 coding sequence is TGTGCCAGCAGCTTAGTAACAGGGGAGGCGTACAATGAGCAGTTCTTC. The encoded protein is CASSLVTGEAYNEQFF. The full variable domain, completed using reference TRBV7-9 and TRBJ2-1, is DTGVSQNPRHKITKRGQNVTFRCDPISEHNRLYWYRQTLGQGPEFLTYFQNEAQLEKSRLLSDRFSAERPKGSFSTLEIQRTEQGDSAMYLCASSLVTGEAYNEQFFGPGTRLTVL.

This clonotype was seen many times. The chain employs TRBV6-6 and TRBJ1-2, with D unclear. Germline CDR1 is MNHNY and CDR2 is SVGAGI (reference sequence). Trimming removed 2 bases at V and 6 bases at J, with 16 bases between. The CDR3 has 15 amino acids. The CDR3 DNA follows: TGTGCCAGCAGTTACCAGCTGGGAGGAGAGGATGGCTACACCTTC. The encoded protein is CASSYQLGGEDGYTF.